The 3 T cell receptor beta chains reported below all come from one sample, sequenced in a study of blood T cell repertoires in COVID-19 (dated by TCRdb to 2018 to 2020). Library prep was done by the immunoSEQ multiplex PCR assay. Imported from immuneACCESS, the table was reduced by TCRdb to in-frame sequences with V and J called. These copies leave out some clones; in studies compared against another copy, an unresolved V gene accounts for under half, and the cause of the remainder is not known. The sample includes hundreds of thousands of clones, with 85% to 90% observed a single time. The ten top clones hold over 0.75% of the sample. Sequences were obtained from PBMCs or T cells enriched from blood (not recorded which). These receptors were taken from a man aged 45-60 years who had been exposed to COVID-19.

The V gene is TRBV5-1, the J gene TRBJ2-1, with TRBD2 identical over 7 bases. CDR1 and CDR2 (germline): SGHRS, YFSETQ. V trimming: 0 bases; J trimming: 9 bases; junction bases outside the gene matches: 9. The CDR3 loop spans 15 amino acids. The CDR3 spells CASSLAVSGGGEQFF. The CDR3 bases are TGCGCCAGCAGCTTGGCGGTCAGCGGCGGGGGTGAGCAGTTCTTC.

The gene calls are TRBV6-5 and TRBJ1-2, with 8 bases matching TRBD1. Germline V gene lookup returns CDR1 MNHEY and CDR2 SVGAGI. V lost 6 bases, J lost 5 bases, and 11 bases stayed unmatched. The CDR3 sequence is 15 residues long. The chain's CDR3 is CASRPSTGGWYGYTF. CDR3 DNA sequence: TGTGCCAGCAGACCATCAACAGGGGGTTGGTATGGCTACACCTTC.

The rearrangement uses TRBV28 and TRBJ2-7; 8 bases map to TRBD2. The V and J ends lost 6 bases and 3 bases, in that order; junction bases with no gene match: 4. The CDR3 spans 13 residues. Germline V gene lookup returns CDR1 MDHEN and CDR2 SYDVKM. CDR3 DNA sequence: TGTGCCAGCAGCCACGGGAGGGGCTACGAGCAGTACTTC. This codes for CASSHGRGYEQYF.